The text below deals with one T cell receptor (beta chain). Trimming took off 2 bases at V and 0 bases at J, with 5 bases between the two ends. There are 15 residues in the CDR3. This specimen comes from a study of blood T cell repertoires in COVID-19. Background on the study: T cells, B-cell-depleted T cells, or PBMCs supplied cDNA or gDNA.

Repertoires were generated with immunoSEQ multiplex PCR, while TCRdb's copy carries only in-frame clones and drops some. The table shows 250,000 to 350,000 clones, with roughly 89% occurring only once. The source is a woman in her 30s with active or convalescent COVID-19. The chain combines TRBV23-1 with TRBJ1-6; D not certain. TRBV23-1 has ORF status, its function being uncertain. The sequenced sample was peripheral blood. The CDR3 bases are TGCGCCAGCAGTCAACTGAGCTCCTATAATTCACCCCTCCACTTT. Translating gives CASSQLSSYNSPLHF.